The 27 T cell receptor beta chains presented below share a single source sample, sequenced in a study of blood T cells in healthy people across ages. Then a second PCR, running roughly 7 to 11 cycles, was carried out with a sample-barcoded 5' primer and a J-beta primer mix. MiXCR, run by TCRdb on the 5' RACE reads, gives a single entry per CDR3 protein. In the table there are 650,000 to 1,000,000 distinct CDR3 sequences, roughly 35% of which are singletons. The specimen sequenced was blood. The receptors come from a man aged 18 to 29 in good health.

The gene calls are TRBV15 and TRBJ2-1; D gene uncertain. V dropped 0 bases and J dropped 2 bases, with 11 bases sitting between them. The CDR3 has 16 residues. From germline, CDR1 is LNHNV and CDR2 YYDKDF (reference sequence). This CDR3 is CATSRDVRNAYNEQFF. The CDR3 DNA is TGTGCCACCAGCAGAGATGTCAGGAACGCCTACAATGAGCAGTTCTTC.

This clonotype was observed at least ten times. The V gene is TRBV12-3 or TRBV12-4, the J gene TRBJ2-1; 9 bases match TRBD1. The CDR3 loop spans 14 amino acids. V gave up 3 bases and J gave up 6 bases; unmatched junction bases: 3. The CDR3 spells CASSLSDRGNEQFF. The CDR3 DNA sequence: TGTGCCAGCAGTTTGTCGGACAGGGGCAATGAGCAGTTCTTC.

This rearrangement joins TRBV5-5 to TRBJ2-1; the D call may be TRBD1 or TRBD2 (5 bases each). The CDR3 runs to 15 residues. V lost 0 bases and J lost 10, with 17 bases in between. CDR1 and CDR2 from the germline V gene are SGHKS and YYEKEE (reference sequence). Here the CDR3 reads CASSLAGTGSYEQFF. CDR3 bases: TGTGCCAGCAGCTTGGCCGGGACGGGGTCCTACGAGCAGTTCTTC.

CDR3 residues: CASSLKPGLAGILSSYNEQFF. DNA of the CDR3: TGTGCCAGCAGTTTAAAACCGGGACTAGCGGGAATCTTGAGCTCCTACAATGAGCAGTTCTTC. The chain carries TRBV12-3 or TRBV12-4 and TRBJ2-1; TRBD2 matches at 13 bases. With 2 bases clipped from V and 0 bases from J, the junction kept 13 bases outside the gene matches. CDR3 length: 21 residues.

This chain connects TRBV3-1 to TRBJ2-1; tentatively, D is TRBD2 (6 bases). Germline CDR1 LGHDT, CDR2 YNNKEL (reference sequence). The V gene lost 2 bases and the J gene lost 3 bases, with 14 bases spanning the gap. The CDR3 contains 16 residues. The CDR3 sequence: CASSQPAGTYYNEQFF. The CDR3 nucleotides are TGTGCCAGCAGCCAACCAGCCGGGACTTACTACAATGAGCAGTTCTTC.

J is TRBJ1-4 and V is TRBV7-9, with a possible D match to TRBD1 (5 bases). This CDR3 contains 15 residues. V was pared by 5 bases and J by 2 bases, with 12 bases between. Germline-derived CDR1 and CDR2 are SEHNR and FQNEAQ (reference sequence). The CDR3 loop is CASSDPRQTNEKLFF. CDR3 coding DNA: TGTGCCAGCAGCGACCCCAGACAGACTAATGAAAAACTGTTTTTT.

As for this clonotype: A much larger clone sits a single nucleotide away, making a read error possible. The chain is built from TRBV9 and TRBJ2-1, with 7 bases lining up with TRBD1. The closer fit of TRBJ2-7 to the DNA end suggests the J call may be wrong. Germline assignment: CDR1 SGDLS and CDR2 YYNGEE. The CDR3 totals 14 residues. As DNA, the CDR3 is TGTGCCAGCAGCTTACAGGGGTCCTACAATGAGCAGTACTTC. This gives the protein CASSLQGSYNEQYF.

In this sample, this clonotype turned up a few times. The CDR3 is CASSFGGGPRDTQYF. For the CDR3, the DNA is TGTGCCAGCAGCTTTGGCGGGGGGCCTAGAGATACGCAGTATTTT. The chain links TRBV7-2 to TRBJ2-3; 8 nucleotides align to TRBD2. This CDR3 has 15 residues. V gave up 3 bases and J gave up 5 bases; unmatched junction bases: 7. CDR1 is SGHTA and CDR2 is FQGNSA in the germline V gene.

The gene calls are TRBV12-3 or TRBV12-4 and TRBJ1-4; possibly TRBD1 for D (5 bases). V was trimmed by 6 bases and J by 3 bases, leaving 20 bases between them. There are 17 residues in the CDR3. In nucleotides, the CDR3 is TGTGCCAGCAGGAGGGGTGGTCCGACAGACTCTAATGAAAAACTGTTTTTT. Its translation: CASRRGGPTDSNEKLFF.

The rearrangement joins TRBV9 to TRBJ2-3; maybe TRBD2 (6 bases). This CDR3 spans 16 amino acids. The germline gives CDR1 SGDLS, CDR2 YYNGEE. Trimming left V 0 bases short and J 6 bases short, with 17 bases between. This chain's CDR3 is CASSVEGLLRGDTQYF. As DNA, the CDR3 is TGTGCCAGCAGCGTAGAGGGACTCCTAAGGGGTGATACGCAGTATTTT.

This clonotype was observed at least ten times. This chain uses TRBV12-3 or TRBV12-4 with TRBJ2-5; 7 bases are a match to TRBD1. V gave up 6 bases and J gave up 1 base; unmatched junction bases: 2. The CDR3 extends over 13 amino acids. CDR3 amino acids: CASRRDSQETQYF. In DNA, the CDR3 is TGTGCCAGCAGGAGGGACAGCCAAGAGACCCAGTACTTC.

This clonotype was counted between two and nine times. The V gene is TRBV13, the J gene TRBJ2-6; D is perhaps TRBD2 (6 bases). Per the germline V gene, CDR1 is PRHDT and CDR2 is FYEKMQ (reference sequence). The CDR3 extends over 17 amino acids. V was shortened by 4 bases and J by 2 bases, with 15 bases between the two germline ends. The CDR3 is CASSSRDWTTGANVLTF. The CDR3 nucleotides are TGTGCCAGCAGCTCCCGGGACTGGACGACTGGGGCCAACGTCCTGACTTTC.

The chain carries TRBV12-3 or TRBV12-4 and TRBJ1-3, with D unclear. The CDR3 consists of 14 residues. The V end was cut by 3 bases, the J end by 2 bases, with 8 bases between. CDR3 loop: CASSFGTAGNTIYF. The CDR3 coding sequence is TGTGCCAGCAGTTTTGGAACTGCTGGAAACACCATATATTTT.

V is TRBV18 and J is TRBJ1-1; unclear D gene. CDR1 is KGHSH, CDR2 LQKENI, per germline. This CDR3 region has 14 residues. Trimming took off 3 bases at V and 10 bases at J, with 18 bases between the two ends. The CDR3 reads CASSPPLTVRGAFF. The CDR3 DNA follows: TGTGCCAGCTCACCTCCACTGACGGTTCGAGGAGCTTTCTTT.

This clonotype was seen repeatedly, ten times or more. The rearrangement joins TRBV7-2 to TRBJ2-3; possibly TRBD1 for D (6 bases). The CDR3 extends over 14 amino acids. Trimming removed 5 bases at V and 1 base at J, with 10 bases between. The germline V gene has CDR1 SGHTA and CDR2 FQGNSA. CDR3 sequence: CASSLNRGTDTQYF. CDR3 coding DNA: TGTGCCAGCAGCCTAAACAGGGGCACAGATACGCAGTATTTT.

The chain uses TRBV6-2 or TRBV6-3 and TRBJ2-2; D not certain. The CDR3 is 12 residues long. The V gene lost 5 bases and the J gene lost 8 bases, with 9 bases spanning the gap. Germline V gene data show CDR1 as MNHEY and CDR2 as SVGEGT. The CDR3 DNA sequence: TGTGCCAGCAGTAACGGCTTAGGGGAGCTGTTTTTT. Amino acids: CASSNGLGELFF.

The rearrangement joins TRBV7-9 to TRBJ2-3; 7 bases are shared with TRBD1. The CDR3 sequence is 15 residues long. V lost 4 bases, J lost 4 bases, and 8 bases stayed unmatched. Germline CDR1 and CDR2: SEHNR and FQNEAQ (reference sequence). CDR3 sequence (DNA): TGTGCCAGCAGCTCCCTACAGGGGATTGCAGATACGCAGTATTTT. Its translation is CASSSLQGIADTQYF.

This clonotype has ten or more counts. The chain carries TRBV9 and TRBJ2-3, with D tentatively TRBD1 or TRBD2 (5 bases each). Trimming took off 4 bases at V and 4 bases at J, with 19 bases between the two ends. Germline CDR1 is SGDLS and CDR2 is YYNGEE. The CDR3 length is 16 residues. For the CDR3, the DNA is TGTGCCAGCAGCTCATCCGGGACCCCTGTGGCAGATACGCAGTATTTT. This translates into CASSSSGTPVADTQYF.

The J gene is TRBJ2-7, the V gene TRBV2, with 8 bases aligning to TRBD2. The CDR3 sequence is 15 residues long. Trimming took 1 base from V and 4 from J; bases not matched to a gene: 6. Germline assignment: CDR1 SNHLY and CDR2 FYNNEI. The CDR3 DNA is TGTGCCAGCAGTGAAGGATTCGGGGGGGCGTACGAGCAGTACTTC. This codes for CASSEGFGGAYEQYF.

CDR3 in DNA: TGTGCCAGCAGTTCTCATGTGTCGGCGAATTCACCCCTCCACTTT. Translation gives CASSSHVSANSPLHF. The chain employs TRBV27 and TRBJ1-6; D is ambiguous. Per germline, CDR1 MNHEY and CDR2 SMNVEV (reference sequence). V was shortened by 4 bases and J by 7 bases, with 14 bases between the two germline ends. This CDR3 comprises 15 residues.

The chain is built from TRBV6-5 and TRBJ1-1; D is unresolved. The length of the CDR3 is 12 residues. Between the trimmed V and J ends, which lost 8 bases and 4 bases, there was a span of 11 bases. The germline CDR1 and CDR2 sequences are MNHEY and SVGAGI. CDR3: CASQMGSTEAFF. CDR3 DNA sequence: TGTGCCAGCCAGATGGGCAGCACTGAAGCTTTCTTT.

This clonotype was seen at least ten times. The chain has TRBV4-3 and TRBJ2-5, with D possibly TRBD1 on 5 matching bases. The CDR3 length is 13 residues. V lost 1 base to trimming and J lost 3 bases, with 6 bases between them. Germline V gene lookup returns CDR1 LGHNA and CDR2 YSLEER. The CDR3 sequence: CASSQAREETQYF. Here the CDR3 DNA reads TGCGCCAGCAGCCAAGCCAGGGAAGAGACCCAGTACTTC.

The V and J genes are TRBV6-6 and TRBJ1-2, with D possibly being TRBD1 (6 bases). The CDR3 runs 16 residues. CDR1 and CDR2 (germline): MNHNY, SVGAGI (reference sequence). V was shortened by 4 bases and J by 2 bases, with 17 bases between the two germline ends. CDR3 amino acids: CASSLGYRELNYGYTF. The CDR3 DNA is TGTGCCAGCAGTTTAGGATACAGGGAGTTGAACTATGGCTACACCTTC.

The V and J genes are TRBV6-6 and TRBJ1-2; 9 nucleotides align to TRBD1. The length of the CDR3 is 15 residues. The ends lost 6 bases at V and 2 bases at J; junction bases unmatched: 7. CDR1 and CDR2 (germline): MNHNY, SVGAGI (reference sequence). The CDR3 DNA reads as TGTGCCAGCAGCCCGTTTACAGGGGGCAACTATGGCTACACCTTC. It translates to CASSPFTGGNYGYTF.

There are many counts of this clonotype. The V call is TRBV15, the J call TRBJ1-2; 8 positions match TRBD1. The CDR3 sequence is 14 residues long. Germline CDR1 is LNHNV and CDR2 is YYDKDF (reference sequence). The trim removed 2 bases at V and 6 bases at J, leaving 5 bases unmatched. Here the CDR3 DNA reads TGTGCCACCAGCAGAATCGACAGGGGAGATGGCTACACCTTC. Its protein product is CATSRIDRGDGYTF.

There are a few counts of this clonotype. The V and J genes are TRBV6-5 and TRBJ2-4; the D gene is possibly TRBD2 (6 bases). Between the trimmed V and J ends, which lost 7 bases and 7 bases, there was a span of 20 bases. The CDR3 is 15 amino acids. In germline, CDR1 is MNHEY, CDR2 SVGAGI. CDR3 region: CASTSGRLARNIQYF. The CDR3 DNA reads as TGTGCCAGCACCTCGGGGAGGCTGGCGAGGAACATTCAGTACTTC.

Only a few counts were recorded for this clonotype. The chain is built from TRBV7-2 and TRBJ2-5, with 9 bases identical to TRBD2. J was trimmed by 6 bases and V by 3 bases; bases with no gene match: 8. The CDR3 runs 15 residues. The V gene's germline CDR1 is SGHTA and CDR2 FQGNSA. The CDR3 reads CASSFLAGFSKTQYF. CDR3 coding DNA: TGTGCCAGCAGCTTCCTAGCGGGGTTCTCGAAGACCCAGTACTTC.